One sample yielded the 12 T cell receptor beta chains listed below, sequenced in a study of blood T cell repertoires in COVID-19. Profiled with immunoSEQ multiplex PCR; TCRdb holds only in-frame clones, not every one. The profile shows about 200,000 clones, roughly 82% of them singletons. The sample consisted of peripheral blood. The receptors were sampled from a woman aged 60-70 years with COVID-19, enrolled during active disease.

This sequence joins TRBV12-2 and TRBJ2-1; TRBD2, the D gene given by the table, was not confirmed from the DNA. TRBV12-2 is a pseudogene locus. The CDR3 runs 14 residues. The CDR3 DNA reads as TGTGCAAGTCGATCCGATCATAGGAGCAATGAGCAGTTCTTC. Translated: CASRSDHRSNEQFF.

V usage is TRBV11-2 and J usage is TRBJ1-1; TRBD1 agrees at 7 bases. CDR1 SGHAT and CDR2 FQNNGV come from the germline V gene. The CDR3 contains 15 residues. V shed 1 base, J shed 10 bases, and the junction held 12 bases outside the gene matches. This chain's CDR3 is CASSLVRGREPAAFF. The CDR3 DNA reads TGTGCCAGCAGCTTAGTGAGGGGGCGCGAACCAGCAGCTTTCTTT.

The chain uses TRBV15 and TRBJ1-5; 8 positions match TRBD1. In germline, CDR1 is LNHNV, CDR2 YYDKDF (reference sequence). V dropped 8 bases and J dropped 2; count of bases not matched to a gene: 5. CDR3 length equals 14 residues. The DNA of the CDR3 is TGTGCCACCTCTCCGGGACAGGGCAATCAGCCCCAGCATTTT. The encoded protein is CATSPGQGNQPQHF.

The V call is TRBV29-1, the J call TRBJ2-5; 8 bases are a match to TRBD1. Germline-derived CDR1 and CDR2 are SQVTM and ANQGSEA. V shed 3 bases, J shed 2 bases, and the junction held 5 bases outside the gene matches. The CDR3 is 14 residues long. CDR3 sequence (DNA): TGCAGCGTTGACTCTACAGGGGGTCAAGAGACCCAGTACTTC. Translated, it gives CSVDSTGGQETQYF.

This chain links TRBV9 with TRBJ2-7; 7 bases line up with TRBD1. Germline assignment: CDR1 SGDLS and CDR2 YYNGEE. The CDR3 has 15 amino acids. Trimming took 3 bases from V and 1 from J; bases not matched to a gene: 7. Here the CDR3 reads CASSETGTASYEQYF. CDR3 DNA: TGTGCCAGCAGCGAAACCGGGACAGCATCCTACGAGCAGTACTTC.

The CDR3 bases are TGCGCCAGCAGTAGGGGGGGAGCGGGTACAGATACGCAGTATTTT. Translated, it gives CASSRGGAGTDTQYF. The genes are TRBV4-3 and TRBJ2-3; D may be TRBD2 (7 bases). Between the trimmed V and J ends, which lost 6 bases and 3 bases, there was a span of 16 bases. CDR1 is LGHNA and CDR2 is YSLEER in the germline V gene. CDR3 length: 15 residues.

This rearrangement joins TRBV6-6 to TRBJ2-5; 8 nucleotides line up with TRBD1. The J segment lost 2 bases and the V segment lost 7 bases, leaving 3 bases of the junction unmatched. The germline V gene encodes CDR1 MNHNY and CDR2 SVGAGI (reference sequence). The CDR3 length is 13 residues. CDR3 in amino acids: CASIDRGQETQYF. CDR3 in DNA: TGTGCCAGCATTGACAGGGGACAAGAGACCCAGTACTTC.

The chain has TRBV30 and TRBJ1-5; D is unresolved. The V end lost 0 bases, the J end lost 4 bases, and 7 bases lay between the germline ends. The CDR3 covers 13 residues. Looked up from germline, CDR1 is GTSNPN and CDR2 is SVGIG (reference sequence). The CDR3 loop is CAWSVSGNQPQHF. In DNA, the CDR3 is TGTGCCTGGAGTGTCAGCGGTAATCAGCCCCAGCATTTT.

This chain joins TRBV3-1 (or the pseudogene TRBV3-2) and TRBJ1-5; perhaps TRBD1 as D (6 bases). Trimming shortened V by 4 bases and J by 7 bases, and 14 bases separated the two germline ends. The CDR3 covers 14 residues. Germline V gene sequence: CDR1 LGHDT, CDR2 YNNKEL (reference sequence). This chain's CDR3 is CASSPTGYKQPQHF. In DNA, the CDR3 is TGTGCCAGCAGCCCCACAGGGTACAAACAGCCCCAGCATTTT.

This clone appeared a few times. The chain combines TRBV27 with TRBJ2-7, with 8 bases matching TRBD2. From germline, CDR1 is MNHEY and CDR2 SMNVEV (reference sequence). CDR3 length: 15 amino acids. With 5 bases clipped from V and 3 bases from J, the junction kept 9 bases outside the gene matches. The chain's CDR3 is CASSPRGGGNYEQYF. Here the CDR3 DNA reads TGTGCCAGCAGTCCCCGGGGGGGAGGGAACTACGAGCAGTACTTC.

CDR3 residues: CASSYDRFNYGYTF. Written as DNA, the CDR3 is TGCGCCAGCAGCTACGACAGGTTTAACTATGGCTACACCTTC. The rearrangement joins TRBV10-2 to TRBJ1-2, with a possible D match to TRBD1 (6 bases). The V and J ends lost 6 bases and 1 base respectively, with 12 bases between them. CDR3 length equals 14 residues. Per the germline V gene, CDR1 is WSHSY and CDR2 is SAAADI.

V usage is TRBV7-2 and J usage is TRBJ1-5; 7 nucleotides line up with TRBD1. Trimming removed 1 base from V and 2 bases from J; junction bases left unmatched: 2. Germline V gene data show CDR1 as SGHTA and CDR2 as FQGNSA. This CDR3 region has 15 residues. This CDR3 is CASSLGDRGNQPQHF. The CDR3 DNA is TGTGCCAGCAGCTTAGGCGACAGGGGCAATCAGCCCCAGCATTTT.